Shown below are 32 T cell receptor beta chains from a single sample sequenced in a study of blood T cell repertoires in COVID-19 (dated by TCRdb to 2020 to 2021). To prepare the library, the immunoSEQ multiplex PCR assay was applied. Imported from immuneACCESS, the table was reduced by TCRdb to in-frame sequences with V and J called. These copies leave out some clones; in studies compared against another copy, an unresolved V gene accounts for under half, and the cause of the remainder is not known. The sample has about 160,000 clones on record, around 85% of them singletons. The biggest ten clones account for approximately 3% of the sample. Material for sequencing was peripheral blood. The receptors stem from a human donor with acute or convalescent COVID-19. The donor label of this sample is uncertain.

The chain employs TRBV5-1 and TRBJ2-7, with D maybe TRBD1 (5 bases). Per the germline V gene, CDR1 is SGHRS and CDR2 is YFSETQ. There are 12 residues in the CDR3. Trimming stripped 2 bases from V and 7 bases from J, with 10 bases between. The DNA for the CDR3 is TGCGCCAGCAGCTTAGGAAAGGGGGAGCAGTACTTC. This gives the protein CASSLGKGEQYF.

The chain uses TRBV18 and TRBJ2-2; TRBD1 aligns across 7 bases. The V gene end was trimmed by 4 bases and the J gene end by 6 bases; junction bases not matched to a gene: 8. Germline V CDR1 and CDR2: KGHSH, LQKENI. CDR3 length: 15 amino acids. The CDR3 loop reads CASSRQGPSAGELFF. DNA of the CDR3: TGTGCCAGCTCACGACAGGGCCCGAGCGCCGGGGAGCTGTTTTTT.

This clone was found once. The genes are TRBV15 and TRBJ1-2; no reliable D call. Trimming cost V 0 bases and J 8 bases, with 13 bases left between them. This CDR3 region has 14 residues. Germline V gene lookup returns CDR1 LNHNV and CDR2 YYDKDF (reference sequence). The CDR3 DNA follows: TGTGCCACCAGCAGAGAGTACAACCCCTGGGGCTACACCTTC. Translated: CATSREYNPWGYTF.

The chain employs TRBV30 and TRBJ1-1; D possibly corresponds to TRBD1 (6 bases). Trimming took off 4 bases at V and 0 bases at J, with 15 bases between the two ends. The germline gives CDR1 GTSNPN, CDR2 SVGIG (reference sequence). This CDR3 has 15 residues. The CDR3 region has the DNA TGTGCCTGGACCCAAGGACAGCTTATGAACACTGAAGCTTTCTTT. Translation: CAWTQGQLMNTEAFF.

DNA for the CDR3: TGTGCCAGCTCATATGGACAGGAGGAAAAACTGTTTTTT. Translation gives CASSYGQEEKLFF. The chain couples TRBV18 to TRBJ1-4, with 7 bases lining up with TRBD1. With 5 bases clipped from V and 8 bases from J, the junction kept 5 bases outside the gene matches. The CDR3 covers 13 residues. Germline CDR1 reads KGHSH; CDR2 reads LQKENI.

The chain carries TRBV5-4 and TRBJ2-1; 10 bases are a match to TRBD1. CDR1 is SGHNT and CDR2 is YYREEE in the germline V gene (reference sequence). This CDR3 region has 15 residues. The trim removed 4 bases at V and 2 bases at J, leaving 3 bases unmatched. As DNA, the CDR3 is TGTGCCAGCAGCCCCGGGACAGGGGCCTACAATGAGCAGTTCTTC. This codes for CASSPGTGAYNEQFF. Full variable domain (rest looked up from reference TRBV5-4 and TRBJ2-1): ETGVTQSPTHLIKTRGQQVTLRCSSQSGHNTVSWYQQALGQGPQFIFQYYREEENGRGNFPPRFSGLQFPNYSSELNVNALELDDSALYLCASSPGTGAYNEQFFGPGTRLTVL.

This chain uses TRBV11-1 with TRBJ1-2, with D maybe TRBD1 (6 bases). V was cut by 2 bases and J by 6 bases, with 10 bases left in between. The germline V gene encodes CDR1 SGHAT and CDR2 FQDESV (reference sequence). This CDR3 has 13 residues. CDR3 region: CASSLNRENGYTF. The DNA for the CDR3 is TGTGCCAGCAGCTTAAACAGGGAAAATGGCTACACCTTC.

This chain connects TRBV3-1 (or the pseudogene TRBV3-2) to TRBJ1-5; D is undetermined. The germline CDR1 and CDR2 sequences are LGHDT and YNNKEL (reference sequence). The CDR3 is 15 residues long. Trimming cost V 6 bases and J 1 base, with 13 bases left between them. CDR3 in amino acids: CASSRGFPSNQPQHF. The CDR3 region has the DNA TGTGCCAGCAGTAGAGGGTTTCCAAGCAATCAGCCCCAGCATTTT.

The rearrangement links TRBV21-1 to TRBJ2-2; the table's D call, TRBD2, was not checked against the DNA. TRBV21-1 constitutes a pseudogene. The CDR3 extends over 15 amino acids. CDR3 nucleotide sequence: TGTGCCAGCAGCAAAAGCGGGAAAGAGTCCGGGGAGCTGTTTTTT. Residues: CASSKSGKESGELFF.

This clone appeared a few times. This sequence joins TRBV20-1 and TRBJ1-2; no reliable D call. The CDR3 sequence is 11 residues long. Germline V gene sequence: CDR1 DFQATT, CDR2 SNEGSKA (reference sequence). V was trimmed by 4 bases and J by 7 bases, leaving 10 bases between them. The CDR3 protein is CSAKFGAGYTF. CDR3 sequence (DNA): TGCAGTGCTAAGTTCGGAGCTGGCTACACCTTC.

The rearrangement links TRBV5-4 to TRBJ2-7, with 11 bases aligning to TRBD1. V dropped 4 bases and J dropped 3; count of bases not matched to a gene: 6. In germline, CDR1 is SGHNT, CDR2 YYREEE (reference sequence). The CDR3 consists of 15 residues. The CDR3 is CASSRGQGASYEQYF. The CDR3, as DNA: TGTGCCAGCAGCCGCGGACAGGGGGCTAGCTACGAGCAGTACTTC.

CDR3 sequence (DNA): TGTGCCAGTAGATGGCCCGGACAGGGAGGTGATGAGCAGTTCTTC. This codes for CASRWPGQGGDEQFF. This chain joins TRBV19 and TRBJ2-1; 8 bases align to TRBD1. CDR3 length: 15 amino acids. J was trimmed by 8 bases and V by 6 bases; bases with no gene match: 12. Per germline, CDR1 LNHDA and CDR2 SQIVND (reference sequence).

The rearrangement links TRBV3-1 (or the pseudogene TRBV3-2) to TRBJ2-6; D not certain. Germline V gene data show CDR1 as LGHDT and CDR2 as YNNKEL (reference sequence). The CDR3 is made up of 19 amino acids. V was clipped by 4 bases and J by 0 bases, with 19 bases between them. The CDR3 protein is CASSPLSLVTYSGANVLTF. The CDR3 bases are TGTGCCAGCAGCCCACTTTCTTTGGTCACCTACTCTGGGGCCAACGTCCTGACTTTC.

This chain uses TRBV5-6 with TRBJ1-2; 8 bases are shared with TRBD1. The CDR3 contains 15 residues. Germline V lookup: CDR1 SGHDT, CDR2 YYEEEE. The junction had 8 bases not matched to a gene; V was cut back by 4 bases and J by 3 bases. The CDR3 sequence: CASSQAGQGDYGYTF. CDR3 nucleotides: TGTGCCAGCAGCCAGGCTGGACAGGGTGACTATGGCTACACCTTC. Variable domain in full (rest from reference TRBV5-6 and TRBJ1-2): DAGVTQSPTHLIKTRGQQVTLRCSPKSGHDTVSWYQQALGQGPQFIFQYYEEEERQRGNFPDRFSGHQFPNYSSELNVNALLLGDSALYLCASSQAGQGDYGYTFGSGTRLTVV.

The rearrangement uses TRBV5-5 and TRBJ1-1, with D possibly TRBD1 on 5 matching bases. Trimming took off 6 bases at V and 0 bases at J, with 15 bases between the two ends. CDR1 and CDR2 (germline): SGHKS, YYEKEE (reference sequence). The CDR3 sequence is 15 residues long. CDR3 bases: TGTGCCAGCACCCTCCGCGGGGGAATGAACACTGAAGCTTTCTTT. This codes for CASTLRGGMNTEAFF.

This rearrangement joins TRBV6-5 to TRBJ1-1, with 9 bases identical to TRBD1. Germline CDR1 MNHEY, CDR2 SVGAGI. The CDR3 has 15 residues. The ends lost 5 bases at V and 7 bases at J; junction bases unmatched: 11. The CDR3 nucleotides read TGTGCCAGCAGTAAGACCGGGACAGGGAACGGTGAAGCTTTCTTT. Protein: CASSKTGTGNGEAFF.

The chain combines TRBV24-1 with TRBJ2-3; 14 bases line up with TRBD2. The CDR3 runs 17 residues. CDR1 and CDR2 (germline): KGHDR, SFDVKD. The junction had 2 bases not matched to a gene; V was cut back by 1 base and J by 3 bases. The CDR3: CATSDFWTSGGTDTQYF. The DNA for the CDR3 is TGTGCCACCAGTGATTTCTGGACTAGCGGGGGGACAGATACGCAGTATTTT.

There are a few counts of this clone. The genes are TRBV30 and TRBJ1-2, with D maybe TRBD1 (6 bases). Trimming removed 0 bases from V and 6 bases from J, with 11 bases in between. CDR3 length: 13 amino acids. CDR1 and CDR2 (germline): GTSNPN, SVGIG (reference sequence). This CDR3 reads CAWSVLQGHGYTF. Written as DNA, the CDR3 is TGTGCCTGGAGTGTCCTGCAGGGGCATGGCTACACCTTC.

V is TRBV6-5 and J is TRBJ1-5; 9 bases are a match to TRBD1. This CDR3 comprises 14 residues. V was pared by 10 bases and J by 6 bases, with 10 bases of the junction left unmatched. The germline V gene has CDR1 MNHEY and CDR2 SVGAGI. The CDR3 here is CATDDRGFGQPQHF. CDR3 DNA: TGTGCCACCGACGACAGGGGGTTTGGTCAGCCCCAGCATTTT.

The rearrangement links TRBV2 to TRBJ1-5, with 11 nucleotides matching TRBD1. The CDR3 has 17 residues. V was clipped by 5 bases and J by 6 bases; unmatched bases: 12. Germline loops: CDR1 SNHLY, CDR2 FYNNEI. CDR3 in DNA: TGTGCCAGCAGTAAAAAGCGGGACAGGGGGTTCGCTCAGCCCCAGCATTTT. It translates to CASSKKRDRGFAQPQHF. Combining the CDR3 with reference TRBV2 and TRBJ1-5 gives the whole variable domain EPEVTQTPSHQVTQMGQEVILRCVPISNHLYFYWYRQILGQKVEFLVSFYNNEISEKSEIFDDQFSVERPDGSNFTLKIRSTKLEDSAMYFCASSKKRDRGFAQPQHFGDGTRLSIL.

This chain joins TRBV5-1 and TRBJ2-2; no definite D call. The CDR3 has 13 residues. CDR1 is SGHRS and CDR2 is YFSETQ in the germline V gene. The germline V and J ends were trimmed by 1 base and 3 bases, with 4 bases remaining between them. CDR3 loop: CASSLPYTGELFF. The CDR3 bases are TGCGCCAGCAGCTTGCCATACACCGGGGAGCTGTTTTTT.

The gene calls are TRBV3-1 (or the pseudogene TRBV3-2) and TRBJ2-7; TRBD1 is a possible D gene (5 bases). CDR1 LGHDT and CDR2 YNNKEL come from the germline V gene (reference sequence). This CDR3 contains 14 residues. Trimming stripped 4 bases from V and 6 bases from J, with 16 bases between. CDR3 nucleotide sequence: TGTGCCAGCAGCCCCCAACAGGCTTGGGGCGAGCAGTACTTC. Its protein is CASSPQQAWGEQYF.

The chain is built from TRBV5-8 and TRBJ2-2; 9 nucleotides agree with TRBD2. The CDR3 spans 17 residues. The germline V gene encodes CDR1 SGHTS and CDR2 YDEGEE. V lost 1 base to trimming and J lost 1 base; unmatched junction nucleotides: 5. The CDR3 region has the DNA TGTGCCAGCAGCTTGCCCCAGACTAGCGGGAACACCGGGGAGCTGTTTTTT. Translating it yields CASSLPQTSGNTGELFF. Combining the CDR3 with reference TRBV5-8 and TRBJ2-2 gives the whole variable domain EAGVTQSPTHLIKTRGQQATLRCSPISGHTSVYWYQQALGLGLQFLLWYDEGEERNRGNFPPRFSGRQFPNYSSELNVNALELEDSALYLCASSLPQTSGNTGELFFGEGSRLTVL.

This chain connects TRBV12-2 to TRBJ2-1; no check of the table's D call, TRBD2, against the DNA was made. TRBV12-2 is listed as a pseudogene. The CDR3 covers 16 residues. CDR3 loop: CASRPPRSGGASEQFF. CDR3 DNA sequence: TGTGCAAGTCGCCCACCCCGGAGCGGGGGGGCCAGTGAGCAGTTCTTC.

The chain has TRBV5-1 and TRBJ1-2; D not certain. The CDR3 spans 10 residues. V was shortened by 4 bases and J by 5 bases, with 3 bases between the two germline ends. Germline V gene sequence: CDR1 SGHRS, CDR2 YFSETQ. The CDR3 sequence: CASSPYGYTF. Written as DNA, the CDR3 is TGCGCCAGCAGCCCGTATGGCTACACCTTC.

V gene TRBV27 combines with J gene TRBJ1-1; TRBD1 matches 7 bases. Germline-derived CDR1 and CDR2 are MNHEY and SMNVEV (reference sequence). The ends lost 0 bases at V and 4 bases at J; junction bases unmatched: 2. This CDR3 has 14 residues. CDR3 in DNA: TGTGCCAGCAGTTTATCCACAGGGGCCACTGAAGCTTTCTTT. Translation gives CASSLSTGATEAFF.

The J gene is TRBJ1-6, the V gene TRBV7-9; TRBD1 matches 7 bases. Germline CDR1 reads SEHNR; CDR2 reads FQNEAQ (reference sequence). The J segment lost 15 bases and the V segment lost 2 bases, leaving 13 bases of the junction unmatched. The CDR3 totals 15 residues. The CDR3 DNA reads TGTGCCAGCAGCTTATTAAGGACAGGCACTAGGCTCCTCCACTTT. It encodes CASSLLRTGTRLLHF.

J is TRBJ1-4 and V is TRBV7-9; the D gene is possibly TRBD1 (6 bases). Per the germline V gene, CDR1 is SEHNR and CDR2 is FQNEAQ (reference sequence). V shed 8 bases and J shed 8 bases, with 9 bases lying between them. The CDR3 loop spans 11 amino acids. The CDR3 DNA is TGTGCCAGCTTCACAGGGGAAAAACTGTTTTTT. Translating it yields CASFTGEKLFF.

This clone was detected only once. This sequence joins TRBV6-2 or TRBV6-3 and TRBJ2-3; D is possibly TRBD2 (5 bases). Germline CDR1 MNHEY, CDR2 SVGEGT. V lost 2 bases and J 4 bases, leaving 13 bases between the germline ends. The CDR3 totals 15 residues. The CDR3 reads CASSYPGSVADTQYF. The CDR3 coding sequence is TGTGCCAGCAGTTACCCGGGGTCCGTGGCAGATACGCAGTATTTT.

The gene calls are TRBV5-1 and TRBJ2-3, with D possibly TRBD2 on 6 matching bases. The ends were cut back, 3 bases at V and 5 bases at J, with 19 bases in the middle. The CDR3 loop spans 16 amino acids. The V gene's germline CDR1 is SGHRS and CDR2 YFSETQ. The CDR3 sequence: CASSSGLWLLGDTQYF. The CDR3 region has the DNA TGCGCCAGCAGCTCGGGACTCTGGTTGCTGGGAGATACGCAGTATTTT.

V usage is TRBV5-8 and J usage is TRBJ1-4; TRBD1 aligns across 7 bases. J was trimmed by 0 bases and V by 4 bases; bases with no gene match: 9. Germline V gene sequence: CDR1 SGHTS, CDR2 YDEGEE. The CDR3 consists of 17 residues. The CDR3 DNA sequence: TGTGCCAGCAGCCCGGGACAGACAGAAACAACTAATGAAAAACTGTTTTTT. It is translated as CASSPGQTETTNEKLFF.

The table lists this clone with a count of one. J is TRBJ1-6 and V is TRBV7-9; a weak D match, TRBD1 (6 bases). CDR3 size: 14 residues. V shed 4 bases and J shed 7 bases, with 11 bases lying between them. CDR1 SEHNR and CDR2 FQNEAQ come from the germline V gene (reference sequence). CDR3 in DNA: TGTGCCAGCAGCTCACAGGGAAGGAATTCACCCCTCCACTTT. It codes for CASSSQGRNSPLHF.